This T cell receptor beta chain was sequenced during a study of post-analysis software for immune sequencing data (dated by TCRdb to about 2015). At the level of the whole study: Recorded disease courses included relapsing-remitting, secondary progressive and progressive-relapsing multiple sclerosis, with some patients lacking subtype annotation. The patient repertoires were compared against 11 previously published healthy control repertoires obtained from donors aged about 6 to 26 years. A subset of samples was prepared in parallel using single-end sample barcoding, then pooled and co-amplified after Illumina adapter ligation.

What the work shows at the level of the full study, not this receptor alone: Patients showed significantly higher frequencies than controls for several TRBV segments, among them TRBV5-6, TRBV5-1 and TRBV20-1. The multiple sclerosis patient group was slightly younger than the control group. Significantly lower normalized Chao1 diversity was found in multiple sclerosis patients than in controls, suggesting substantial peripheral T-cell clonal expansion. Direct clustering with F measure showed strong co-clustering of samples prepared in the same batch, prompting a batch-effect correction.

V lost 5 bases and J lost 4 bases; the stretch between them is 14 bases long. The germline V gene yields MDHEN for CDR1 and SYDVKM for CDR2. The CDR3 covers 14 residues, taking in both the cysteine and the phenylalanine. Here the CDR3 DNA is all that survives: 42 bases in frame from base 1. To demonstrate the VDJtools post-analysis software, the study profiled TCR beta repertoires from the peripheral blood of 10 to 15 young patients with multiple sclerosis. The multiple sclerosis patients were children and adolescents between roughly 6 and 17 years of age. This clonotype came up a few times. Its cognate antigen has yet to be identified. Per-base quality was not reported, and no clone a single base away is much larger than it. To prepare the library, PCR was applied. The sequencer listed for this sample is Illumina HiSeq 2500. Unique molecular identifiers were incorporated into TCR beta cDNA libraries to reduce PCR and sequencing biases. Approximately 500,000 cDNA molecules were obtained for every 1 to 10 million input T cells, so each molecule roughly corresponded to one T cell. Patient libraries were prepared and sequenced with the same protocol used for the earlier healthy control dataset. Samples belonging to the same batch were prepared together, multiplexed and sequenced on a shared HiSeq lane. The original methods were these. Raw barcoded reads were processed with MIGEC, discarding single-read molecular identifier groups before consensus assembly and CDR3 extraction. VDJtools was used for post-analysis of the clonotype tables, with diversity normalized by down-sampling every dataset to the smallest sample size. Repertoire overlap clustering matched CDR3 amino acid but not nucleotide sequences to correct batch-related cross-sample contamination. The public reads were reanalyzed by TCRdb: fastp trimming at Q25, MiXCR alignment, in-frame beta chains only. Each CDR3 protein appears once, grouped with its most common genes and DNA. The V and J calls and clone size come from TCRdb's table, not from the authors' own analysis. The sample table records about 770,000 distinct CDR3 sequences; about half of these occur just once. The top ten clones comprise roughly 4.9% of the sample.

The sample comprised blood. This chain joins TRBV28 to TRBJ2-5; TRBD2 is possibly the D segment (5 matching bases). This sequence was found in a girl aged 10 to 17 with multiple sclerosis. The sequenced DNA is TGTGCCAGCAGTGAGACAAGGAGCGGAGAGACCCAGTACTTC. The translation is CASSETRSGETQYF.